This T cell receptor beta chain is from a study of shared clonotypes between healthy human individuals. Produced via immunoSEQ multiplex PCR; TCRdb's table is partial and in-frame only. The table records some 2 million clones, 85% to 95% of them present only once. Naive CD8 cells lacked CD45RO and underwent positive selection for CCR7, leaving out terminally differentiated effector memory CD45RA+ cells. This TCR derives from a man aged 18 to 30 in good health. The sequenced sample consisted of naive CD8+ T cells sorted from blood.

The CDR3, as DNA: TGTGCCAGCAGCTTAGTCGAGCAGGGGGCCCCCTACGAGCAGTACTTC. Translation: CASSLVEQGAPYEQYF. V and J are TRBV11-2 and TRBJ2-7; 8 positions match TRBD1. The V segment lost 1 base and the J segment 2 bases; nucleotides outside the gene matches: 7. The CDR3 runs 16 residues. Germline CDR1 and CDR2: SGHAT and FQNNGV.